Below, one T cell receptor (beta chain) is given with its context. The method was immunoSEQ multiplex PCR; TCRdb's version includes in-frame clones alone and lacks a portion of them. The sample lists 110,000 or so clones, 90% occurring once. The germline V and J ends were trimmed by 5 bases and 2 bases, with 13 bases remaining between them. This CDR3 region has 14 residues. Germline CDR1 is SEHNR and CDR2 is FQNEAQ (reference sequence). The data are from a study of control samples from healthy donors and cancer patients. The material sequenced was blood. The genes are TRBV7-9 and TRBJ2-7; D remains ambiguous. This TCR was recovered from a human donor in good health. The donor label of this sample is uncertain. Here the CDR3 reads CASSQGVNTYEQYF. CDR3 in DNA: TGTGCCAGCAGCCAAGGAGTAAATACCTACGAGCAGTACTTC.